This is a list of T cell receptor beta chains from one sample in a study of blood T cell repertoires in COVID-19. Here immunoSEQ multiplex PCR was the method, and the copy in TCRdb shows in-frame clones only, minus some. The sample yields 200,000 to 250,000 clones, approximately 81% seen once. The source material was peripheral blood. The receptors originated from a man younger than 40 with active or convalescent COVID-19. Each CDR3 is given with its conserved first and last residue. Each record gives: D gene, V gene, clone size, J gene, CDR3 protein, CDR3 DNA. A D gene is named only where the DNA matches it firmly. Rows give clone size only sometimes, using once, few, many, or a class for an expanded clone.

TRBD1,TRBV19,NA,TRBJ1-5,CASSRAGTASNQPQHF,TGTGCCAGTAGTAGAGCCGGGACAGCAAGCAATCAGCCCCAGCATTTT
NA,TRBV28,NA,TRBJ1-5,CASSLSRRPGFWNQPQHF,TGTGCCAGCAGTTTATCGCGCCGGCCCGGGTTTTGGAATCAGCCCCAGCATTTT
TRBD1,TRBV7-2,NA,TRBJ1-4,CASRLGQFSNEKLFF,TGTGCCAGCAGGCTGGGACAGTTTAGTAATGAAAAACTGTTTTTT
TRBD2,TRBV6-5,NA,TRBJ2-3,CASSYAGTSGTDTQYF,TGTGCCAGCAGTTACGCCGGGACTAGCGGCACAGATACGCAGTATTTT
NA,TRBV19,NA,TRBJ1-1,CASNLKDRSEAFF,TGTGCCAGTAACCTGAAGGACAGATCTGAAGCTTTCTTT
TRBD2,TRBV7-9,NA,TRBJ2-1,CASSRDGGNEQFF,TGTGCCAGCAGCCGGGACGGGGGGAATGAGCAGTTCTTC
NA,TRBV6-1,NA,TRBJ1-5,CASSEGSKEGNQPQHF,TGTGCCAGCAGTGAAGGGAGCAAAGAAGGCAATCAGCCCCAGCATTTT
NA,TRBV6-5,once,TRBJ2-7,CASRFGGSYEQYF,TGTGCCAGCAGGTTCGGGGGCTCCTACGAGCAGTACTTC
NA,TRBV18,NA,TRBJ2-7,CASSPGQSYEQYF,TGTGCCAGCTCACCAGGCCAGTCCTACGAGCAGTACTTC
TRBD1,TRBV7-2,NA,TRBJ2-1,CASSPRDSSSYNEQFF,TGTGCCAGCAGCCCCCGGGACAGTAGCTCCTACAATGAGCAGTTCTTC
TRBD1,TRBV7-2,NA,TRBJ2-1,CASSSRDRKNEQFF,TGTGCCAGCAGCTCACGGGACAGGAAGAATGAGCAGTTCTTC
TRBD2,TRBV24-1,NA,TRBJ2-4,CATSNRDYGNIQYF,TGTGCCACATCCAACCGGGACTACGGTAACATTCAGTACTTC
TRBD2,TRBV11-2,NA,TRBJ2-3,CASSLVGGRWDTQYF,TGTGCCAGCAGCTTAGTGGGCGGGAGATGGGATACGCAGTATTTT
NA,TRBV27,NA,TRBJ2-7,CATGETPTYEQYF,TGTGCCACCGGGGAGACCCCGACTTACGAGCAGTACTTC
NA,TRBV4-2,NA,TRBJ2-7,CASSQVSQGGEQYF,TGTGCCAGCAGCCAAGTTAGCCAGGGGGGCGAGCAGTACTTC
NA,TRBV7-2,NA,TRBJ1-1,CASSGDGYTEAFF,TGTGCCAGCAGCGGAGACGGTTACACTGAAGCTTTCTTT
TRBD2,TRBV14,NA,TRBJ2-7,CASSQGGDSGRQQYF,TGTGCCAGCAGCCAAGGGGGAGATAGCGGGAGACAGCAGTACTTC
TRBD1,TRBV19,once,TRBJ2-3,CASEGQNTDTQYF,TGTGCCAGCGAGGGACAGAACACAGATACGCAGTATTTT
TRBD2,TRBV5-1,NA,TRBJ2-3,CASSDGLDLTQYF,TGCGCCAGCAGCGACGGACTAGACCTTACGCAGTATTTT
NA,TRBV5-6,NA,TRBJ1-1,CASSLDRFTEAFF,TGTGCCAGCAGCTTGGACCGGTTTACTGAAGCTTTCTTT
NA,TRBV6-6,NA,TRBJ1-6,CASSSRHEISPLHF,TGTGCCAGCAGTTCCAGGCATGAAATTTCACCCCTCCACTTT
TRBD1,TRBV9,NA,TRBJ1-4,CASSVGDRGVNEKLFF,TGTGCCAGCAGCGTAGGGGACAGGGGTGTGAATGAAAAACTGTTTTTT
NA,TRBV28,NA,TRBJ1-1,CASSWRVRADRNTEAFF,TGTGCCAGCAGTTGGCGGGTGAGGGCCGATAGGAACACTGAAGCTTTCTTT
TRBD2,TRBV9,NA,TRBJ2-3,CASTRTSGGADTQYF,TGTGCCAGCACCCGGACTAGCGGGGGGGCAGATACGCAGTATTTT
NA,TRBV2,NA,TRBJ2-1,CASSEVLHPNEQFF,TGTGCCAGCAGTGAGGTACTGCATCCGAATGAGCAGTTCTTC
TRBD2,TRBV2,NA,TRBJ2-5,CASSVSSGRGETQYF,TGTGCCAGCAGTGTTTCTAGCGGGAGAGGGGAGACCCAGTACTTC
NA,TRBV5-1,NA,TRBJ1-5,CASSPLGVREPQHF,TGCGCCAGCAGCCCTTTGGGCGTCAGGGAACCGCAGCATTTT
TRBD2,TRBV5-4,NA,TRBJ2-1,CASSPGGREGYEQFF,TGTGCCAGCAGCCCTGGGGGGCGGGAGGGCTATGAGCAGTTCTTC
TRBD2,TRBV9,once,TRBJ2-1,CASSVAEAGADVDEQFF,TGTGCCAGCAGCGTAGCTGAGGCGGGAGCGGATGTCGATGAGCAGTTCTTC
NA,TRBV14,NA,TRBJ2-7,CASSHLSGSYEQYF,TGTGCCAGCAGCCACCTTAGCGGTTCCTACGAGCAGTACTTC
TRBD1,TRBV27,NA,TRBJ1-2,CASSPLTGANYGYTF,TGTGCCAGCAGTCCCCTGACAGGGGCCAACTATGGCTACACCTTC
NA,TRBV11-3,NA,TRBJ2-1,CASSLGGGAGGRNEQFF,TGTGCCAGCAGCTTAGGAGGGGGGGCAGGGGGCAGGAATGAGCAGTTCTTC
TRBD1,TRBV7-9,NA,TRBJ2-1,CASSYTGTGQYEQFF,TGTGCCAGCAGTTATACCGGGACAGGGCAATATGAGCAGTTCTTC
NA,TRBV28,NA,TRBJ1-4,CASSLPRGRINEKLFF,TGTGCCAGCAGTTTACCCAGGGGCCGAATTAATGAAAAACTGTTTTTT
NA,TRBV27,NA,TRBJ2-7,CASSPSGLEQYF,TGTGCCAGCAGCCCGTCCGGTCTCGAGCAGTACTTC
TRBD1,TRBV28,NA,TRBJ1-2,CASSLGDSSYGYTF,TGTGCCAGCAGTTTGGGGGACAGTAGCTATGGCTACACCTTC
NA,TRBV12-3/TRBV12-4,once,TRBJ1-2,CASSSRASDGYTF,TGTGCCAGCAGCAGCAGGGCCTCGGATGGCTACACCTTC
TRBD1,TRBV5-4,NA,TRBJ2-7,CASSSDAPGQVTYEQYF,TGTGCCAGCAGCTCCGACGCCCCGGGACAGGTAACCTACGAGCAGTACTTC
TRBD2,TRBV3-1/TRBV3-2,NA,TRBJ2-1,CASSQRTSMRNEQFF,TGTGCCAGCAGCCAGAGGACTAGCATGAGGAATGAGCAGTTCTTC
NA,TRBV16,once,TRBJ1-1,CASSHEALGEAFF,TGTGCCAGCAGCCACGAGGCTCTCGGTGAAGCTTTCTTT
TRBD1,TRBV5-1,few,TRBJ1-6,CASSLDRGNSPLHF,TGCGCCAGCAGCTTGGACAGGGGAAATTCACCCCTCCACTTT
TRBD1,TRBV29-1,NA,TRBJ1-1,CSVADRGGTEAFF,TGCAGCGTCGCGGACAGGGGCGGCACTGAAGCTTTCTTT
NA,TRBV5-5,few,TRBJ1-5,CASSLDGISNQPQHF,TGTGCCAGCAGCTTGGACGGGATTAGCAATCAGCCCCAGCATTTT
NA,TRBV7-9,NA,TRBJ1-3,CASSLVDSPGNTIYF,TGTGCCAGCAGCTTAGTCGACAGCCCTGGAAACACCATATATTTT
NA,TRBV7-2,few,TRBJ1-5,CASSFAPGPQPQHF,TGTGCCAGCAGCTTCGCCCCAGGTCCCCAGCCCCAGCATTTT
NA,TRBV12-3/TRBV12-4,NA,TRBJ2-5,CASSWTQETQYF,TGTGCCAGCAGTTGGACTCAGGAGACCCAGTACTTC
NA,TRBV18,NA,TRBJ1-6,CASSGQVNNSPLHF,TGTGCCAGCTCGGGGCAGGTGAATAATTCACCCCTCCACTTT
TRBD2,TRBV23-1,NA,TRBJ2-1,CASSQPRAGDLNEQFF,TGCGCCAGCAGTCAACCCAGGGCGGGAGATTTGAATGAGCAGTTCTTC
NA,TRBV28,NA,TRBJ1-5,CASRETENQPQHF,TGTGCCAGCAGGGAGACAGAAAATCAGCCCCAGCATTTT
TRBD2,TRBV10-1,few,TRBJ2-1,CASRRRGVADEQFF,TGCGCCAGCAGGAGACGGGGGGTAGCGGATGAGCAGTTCTTC
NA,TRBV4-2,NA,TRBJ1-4,CASSQVQGANEKLFF,TGTGCCAGCAGCCAAGTACAGGGCGCTAATGAAAAACTGTTTTTT
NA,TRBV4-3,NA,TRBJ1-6,CASSPAQGSPLHF,TGCGCCAGCAGCCCCGCGCAGGGTTCACCCCTCCACTTT
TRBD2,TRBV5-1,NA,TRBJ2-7,CASSFSSGGAAGEQYF,TGCGCCAGCAGCTTTTCTAGCGGGGGGGCGGCAGGCGAGCAGTACTTC
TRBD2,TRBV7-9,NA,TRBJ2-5,CASSLHPASSGRPRETQYF,TGTGCCAGCAGCTTGCACCCCGCTTCTAGCGGGCGGCCGCGAGAGACCCAGTACTTC
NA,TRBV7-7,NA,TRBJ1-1,CASSLKVGSEAFF,TGTGCCAGCAGCTTAAAGGTCGGGTCAGAAGCTTTCTTT
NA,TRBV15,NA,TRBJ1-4,CATSRGPLMGNEKLFF,TGTGCCACCAGCAGGGGCCCTTTAATGGGTAATGAAAAACTGTTTTTT
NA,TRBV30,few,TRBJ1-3,CAWSLRGAGLGNTIYF,TGTGCCTGGAGTCTGCGGGGGGCAGGTTTGGGAAACACCATATATTTT
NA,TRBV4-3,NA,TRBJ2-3,CASSSRLADTQYF,TGCGCCAGCAGCTCCAGACTCGCGGATACGCAGTATTTT
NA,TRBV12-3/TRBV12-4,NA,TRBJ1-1,CASIGGGRGEAFF,TGTGCCAGCATTGGGGGGGGAAGGGGTGAAGCTTTCTTT